What follows are 13 T cell receptor beta chains derived from one specimen sequenced in a study of shared clonotypes between healthy human individuals (dated by TCRdb to 2020 to 2022). Library preparation used the immunoSEQ multiplex PCR assay. The clones in this table, taken by TCRdb from immuneACCESS, are in-frame only. Not every clone is retained; where verified, under half of the shortfall comes from an unresolved V gene, and the cause of the rest is unknown. The sample yields 1.5 million to 2.5 million clones; approximately 95% were counted once. The leading ten clones occupy 1% to 1.5% of the sample. For the CD8 naive samples, CD45RO-negative cells were positively selected for CCR7, yielding a CD45RA+CCR7+ population from which TemRA cells were excluded. The sample taken for sequencing was naive CD8+ T cells sorted from blood. This sample's cell subset or site label indicates: CD45RA+CCR7+. All receptors come from a man between 18 and 35 years old in good health.

The rearrangement joins TRBV30 to TRBJ2-2, with 8 bases lining up with TRBD1. The V gene end was trimmed by 7 bases and the J gene end by 8 bases; junction bases not matched to a gene: 3. This CDR3 comprises 11 residues. The V gene's germline CDR1 is GTSNPN and CDR2 SVGIG (reference sequence). CDR3 residues: CALDRVGELFF. In DNA form, the CDR3 reads TGTGCCTTGGACAGGGTGGGGGAGCTGTTTTTT.

V gene TRBV27 combines with J gene TRBJ2-7; 8 nucleotides line up with TRBD1. The V segment lost 5 bases and the J segment 0 bases; nucleotides outside the gene matches: 12. The CDR3 is 17 residues long. From germline, CDR1 is MNHEY and CDR2 SMNVEV (reference sequence). For the CDR3, the DNA is TGTGCCAGCAGTGGATTCCTGGACAGGGCATCCTCCTACGAGCAGTACTTC. It encodes CASSGFLDRASSYEQYF.

The table lists this clone with a count of one. The chain joins TRBV27 to TRBJ2-1; TRBD2 matches at 11 bases. Germline CDR1 reads MNHEY; CDR2 reads SMNVEV (reference sequence). Trimming cost V 2 bases and J 7 bases; bases outside gene matches: 4. The CDR3 sequence is 15 residues long. For the CDR3, the DNA is TGTGCCAGCAGTTTAAGACTAGCGGGGCTTAATGAGCAGTTCTTC. Translation: CASSLRLAGLNEQFF.

The rearrangement links TRBV7-6 to TRBJ2-7, with TRBD1 identical over 10 bases. Trimming cost V 1 base and J 3 bases; bases outside gene matches: 3. The CDR3 length is 15 residues. Germline V gene lookup returns CDR1 SGHVS and CDR2 FNYEAQ. The CDR3 nucleotides are TGTGCCAGCAGCTTAGGACAGGGGGCCGTCTACGAGCAGTACTTC. This sequence encodes CASSLGQGAVYEQYF.

This rearrangement joins TRBV13 to TRBJ2-7; 10 nucleotides agree with TRBD2. CDR1 PRHDT and CDR2 FYEKMQ come from the germline V gene (reference sequence). J gave up 2 bases and V 3 bases, and 4 bases lay outside the gene matches. The CDR3 runs 15 residues. This CDR3 reads CASSFGLAETYEQYF. The DNA for the CDR3 is TGTGCCAGCAGCTTCGGACTAGCGGAGACCTACGAGCAGTACTTC.

As concerns this clone: At the DNA level, this CDR3 is encoded by other sequences in the same sample as well. The chain recombines TRBV29-1 with TRBJ2-2; 8 bases map to TRBD1. V trimming: 6 bases; J trimming: 5 bases; junction bases outside the gene matches: 5. This CDR3 is 13 amino acids long. Germline V CDR1 and CDR2: SQVTM, ANQGSEA. The CDR3 DNA follows: TGCAGCGTCGGGACAGGAGGGACCGGGGAGCTGTTTTTT. Translating gives CSVGTGGTGELFF.

This chain connects TRBV12-5 to TRBJ1-4, with a tentative D call TRBD1 (6 bases). The CDR3 length is 15 residues. Germline V gene lookup returns CDR1 LGHNT and CDR2 FRNRAP. The V gene lost 3 bases and the J gene lost 7 bases, with 15 bases spanning the gap. CDR3 region: CASGLLEVGGEKLFF. The CDR3 region has the DNA TGTGCTAGTGGTTTACTGGAGGTAGGGGGTGAAAAACTGTTTTTT.

The V gene is TRBV4-1, the J gene TRBJ2-7, with 7 bases fitting TRBD2. Looked up from germline, CDR1 is MGHRA and CDR2 is YSYEKL. The CDR3 extends over 15 amino acids. V gave up 2 bases and J gave up 5 bases; unmatched junction bases: 9. CDR3 region: CASSQSPRGGHEQYF. Written as DNA, the CDR3 is TGCGCCAGCAGCCAAAGCCCTAGGGGAGGGCACGAGCAGTACTTC.

There are a few counts of this clone. The same CDR3 also results from other DNA sequences found in this sample. This chain connects TRBV10-1 to TRBJ2-7; D gene unclear. Germline values: CDR1 WNHNN, CDR2 SYGVQD (reference sequence). V shed 3 bases and J shed 5 bases, with 5 bases lying between them. The CDR3 has 11 amino acids. The CDR3 bases are TGCGCCAGCAGTGATGGACACGAGCAGTACTTC. Amino acid sequence: CASSDGHEQYF.

As to this clone: Within the sample, other DNA sequences also encode this same CDR3. The chain uses TRBV2 and TRBJ2-5; the D is unclear. CDR3 length equals 13 residues. Trimming left V 6 bases short and J 1 base short, with 9 bases between. Per the germline V gene, CDR1 is SNHLY and CDR2 is FYNNEI. CDR3 coding DNA: TGTGCCAGCAGACTCCTCGCCCAAGAGACCCAGTACTTC. Translation gives CASRLLAQETQYF.

This rearrangement joins TRBV7-2 to TRBJ2-2, with a weak D call TRBD2 (5 bases). Trimming took 3 bases from V and 0 from J, leaving 8 bases between them. CDR3 length equals 15 residues. CDR1 and CDR2 from the germline V gene are SGHTA and FQGNSA. CDR3 amino acids: CASSFRGTNTGELFF. The CDR3 DNA reads TGTGCCAGCAGCTTTCGGGGTACGAACACCGGGGAGCTGTTTTTT.

The CDR3 protein is CASSHAGTGAYEQYF. CDR3 nucleotide sequence: TGCGCCAGCAGCCATGCCGGGACAGGGGCCTACGAGCAGTACTTC. V and J are TRBV4-1 and TRBJ2-7, with 10 nucleotides matching TRBD1. CDR3 size: 15 residues. The germline V gene encodes CDR1 MGHRA and CDR2 YSYEKL. The V gene end was trimmed by 3 bases and the J gene end by 2 bases; junction bases not matched to a gene: 4.

The chain has TRBV5-6 and TRBJ2-5, with D maybe TRBD1 (5 bases). CDR1 SGHDT and CDR2 YYEEEE come from the germline V gene. This CDR3 spans 16 amino acids. V gave up 4 bases and J gave up 0 bases, with 16 bases separating them. The CDR3 protein is CASSRPQGLDQETQYF. CDR3 coding DNA: TGTGCCAGCAGCCGCCCCCAGGGCCTGGACCAAGAGACCCAGTACTTC.